The 10 T cell receptor beta chains given below trace back to one sample, sequenced in a study of human T cells and chemical hapten exposure. The time point: pre-sensitization, week 0. This sample's treatment: therapeutic diphenylcyclopropenone sensitization with weekly scalp DPC. TCRdb re-derived calls from the RACE reads in MiXCR, one entry per CDR3 protein. The sample shows 90,000 or so distinct CDR3 sequences, 8.5% to 9% of them seen only once. The specimen comprised whole blood, sampled in connection with sensitization to the hapten diphenylcyclopropenone (DPC). The receptors come from a man in his forties or fifties with alopecia areata. Some clones in this sample may be carry-over from other donors' samples.

This clonotype was seen many times. The rearrangement links TRBV7-2 to TRBJ2-3; 7 bases agree with TRBD1. The germline V gene has CDR1 SGHTA and CDR2 FQGNSA. The CDR3 consists of 16 residues. V lost 4 bases, J lost 0 bases, and 7 bases stayed unmatched. The CDR3 nucleotides are TGTGCCAGCAGCTCAAGGGGGACAGTTAGCACAGATACGCAGTATTTT. Translated, it gives CASSSRGTVSTDTQYF.

This clonotype was picked up a small number of times. The V gene is TRBV30, the J gene TRBJ2-3, with 9 bases identical to TRBD2. Trimming cost V 2 bases and J 4 bases; bases outside gene matches: 4. The germline gives CDR1 GTSNPN, CDR2 SVGIG (reference sequence). The CDR3 has 14 amino acids. The CDR3 reads CAWSRVAGADTQYF. CDR3 nucleotide sequence: TGTGCCTGGAGTAGGGTAGCGGGAGCAGATACGCAGTATTTT.

This clonotype was detected a few times. This chain links TRBV29-1 with TRBJ2-5; no clear D. The CDR3 runs 11 residues. Trimming cost V 8 bases and J 3 bases, with 10 bases left between them. CDR1 is SQVTM, CDR2 ANQGSEA, per germline. CDR3 coding DNA: TGCAGCTTTAGGGCAGAAGAGACCCAGTACTTC. Translated, it gives CSFRAEETQYF.

The CDR3 DNA reads as TGTGCCAGCAGCCAAGATTCGGGCTTTTACAATGAGCAGTTCTTC. It is translated as CASSQDSGFYNEQFF. The gene calls are TRBV14 and TRBJ2-1; D not certain. Germline CDR1 reads SGHDN; CDR2 reads FVKESK. Trimming shortened V by 0 bases and J by 4 bases, and 10 bases separated the two germline ends. This CDR3 has 15 residues.

The chain is built from TRBV5-6 and TRBJ1-4; D gene ambiguous. CDR1 is SGHDT and CDR2 is YYEEEE in the germline V gene. Trimming took off 1 base at V and 8 bases at J, with 12 bases between the two ends. This CDR3 has 14 amino acids. The CDR3 region has the DNA TGTGCCAGCAGCTTGACTCTTACGCGGGAAAAACTGTTTTTT. Translation gives CASSLTLTREKLFF.

This clonotype was counted only a few times. The chain employs TRBV5-4 and TRBJ2-5; D is unclear. Per germline, CDR1 SGHNT and CDR2 YYREEE (reference sequence). V was shortened by 1 base and J by 5 bases, with 9 bases between the two germline ends. The CDR3 runs to 13 residues. The CDR3 sequence is CASSLLSIETQYF. The CDR3 DNA reads TGTGCCAGCAGCTTGCTAAGCATCGAGACCCAGTACTTC.

The chain has TRBV6-2 or TRBV6-3 and TRBJ1-2; TRBD1 is a possible D gene (5 bases). CDR1 is MNHEY, CDR2 SVGEGT, per germline. V dropped 6 bases and J dropped 0 bases, with 14 bases sitting between them. This CDR3 has 15 amino acids. DNA for the CDR3: TGTGCCAGCAGCTACGGGACTGCGACTAACTATGGCTACACCTTC. Translation gives CASSYGTATNYGYTF.

This clonotype was seen repeatedly, ten times or more. The gene calls are TRBV18 and TRBJ2-3, with TRBD1 identical over 9 bases. CDR1 is KGHSH and CDR2 is LQKENI in the germline V gene. V shed 5 bases and J 2 bases; nucleotides not matched to a gene: 8. This CDR3 contains 16 residues. The CDR3 loop reads CASSGTGQGHTDTQYF. Here the CDR3 DNA reads TGTGCCAGCTCAGGAACGGGACAGGGACACACAGATACGCAGTATTTT. The entire variable domain, with the rest obtained from reference TRBV18 and TRBJ2-3, is as follows: NAGVMQNPRHLVRRRGQEARLRCSPMKGHSHVYWYRQLPEEGLKFMVYLQKENIIDESGMPKERFSAEFPKEGPSILRIQQVVRGDSAAYFCASSGTGQGHTDTQYFGPGTRLTVL.

This chain connects TRBV10-3 to TRBJ1-2; D call uncertain. The CDR3 sequence is 14 residues long. The V gene's germline CDR1 is ENHRY and CDR2 SYGVKD. The V and J ends lost 3 bases and 1 base respectively, with 9 bases between them. CDR3 amino acids: CAISDTGSNYGYTF. The CDR3 DNA reads as TGTGCCATCAGTGATACGGGCAGTAACTATGGCTACACCTTC.

This clonotype was counted a few times. The chain links TRBV5-4 to TRBJ2-1, with 14 bases lining up with TRBD2. The J segment lost 8 bases and the V segment lost 4 bases, leaving 8 bases of the junction unmatched. Germline loops: CDR1 SGHNT, CDR2 YYREEE (reference sequence). The CDR3 totals 16 residues. This chain's CDR3 is CASSGGLAGGRDEQFF. CDR3 bases: TGTGCCAGCAGCGGAGGACTAGCGGGAGGCCGCGATGAGCAGTTCTTC. Combining the CDR3 with reference TRBV5-4 and TRBJ2-1 gives the whole variable domain ETGVTQSPTHLIKTRGQQVTLRCSSQSGHNTVSWYQQALGQGPQFIFQYYREEENGRGNFPPRFSGLQFPNYSSELNVNALELDDSALYLCASSGGLAGGRDEQFFGPGTRLTVL.